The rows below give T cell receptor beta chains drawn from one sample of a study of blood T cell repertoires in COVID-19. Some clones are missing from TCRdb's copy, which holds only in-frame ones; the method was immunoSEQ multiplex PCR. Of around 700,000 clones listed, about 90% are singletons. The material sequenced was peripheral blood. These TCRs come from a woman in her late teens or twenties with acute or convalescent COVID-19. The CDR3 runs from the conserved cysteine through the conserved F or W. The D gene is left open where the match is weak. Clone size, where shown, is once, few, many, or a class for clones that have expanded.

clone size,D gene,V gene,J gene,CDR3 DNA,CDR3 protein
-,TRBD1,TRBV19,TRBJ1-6,TGTGCCAGTAGTAACAGGGGTTCTTACGGGCCCCTCCACTTT,CASSNRGSYGPLHF
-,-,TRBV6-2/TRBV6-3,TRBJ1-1,TGTGCCAGCAGCTCCATAAGAAGAAAGGACTCTGAAGCTTTCTTT,CASSSIRRKDSEAFF
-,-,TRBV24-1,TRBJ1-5,TGTGCCACCAGTGCCCCGCCGGACACAATCTATAGCAATCAGCCCCAGCATTTT,CATSAPPDTIYSNQPQHF
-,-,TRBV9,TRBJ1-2,TGTGCCAGCAGCGTAGATTCCGGAGCATCTAACTATGGCTACACCTTC,CASSVDSGASNYGYTF
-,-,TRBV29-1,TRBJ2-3,TGCAGCGTTGGATTAGCGGCCGTCACAGATACGCAGTATTTT,CSVGLAAVTDTQYF
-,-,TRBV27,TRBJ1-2,TGTGCCAGCAGTTTATTCCCCCCGGACAAAATTAACTATGGCTACACCTTC,CASSLFPPDKINYGYTF
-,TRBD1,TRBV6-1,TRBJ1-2,TGTGCCAGCAGTGAAGCACTAAGGGACAGGGTTTATGTTGGCTACACCTTC,CASSEALRDRVYVGYTF
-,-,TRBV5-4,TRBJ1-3,TGTGCCAGCAGCTTCCAGGGTAACTCTGGAAACACCATATATTTT,CASSFQGNSGNTIYF
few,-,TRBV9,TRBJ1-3,TGTGCCAGCAGCGTAGAAGGGAGGGAGAGAAACACCATATATTTT,CASSVEGRERNTIYF
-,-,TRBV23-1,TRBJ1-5,TGCGCCAGCAGTCAACGGGAGGTACTACAGTTTACCTTCAATCAGCCCCAGCATTTT,CASSQREVLQFTFNQPQHF
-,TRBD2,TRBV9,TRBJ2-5,TGTGCCAGCAGCGCTAGCGGGGGGCCCCAAGAGACCCAGTACTTC,CASSASGGPQETQYF
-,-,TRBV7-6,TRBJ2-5,TGTGCCAGCAGCTTACTGTCCGCGGGGACCCAAGAGACCCAGTACTTC,CASSLLSAGTQETQYF
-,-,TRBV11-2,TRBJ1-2,TGTGCCAGCAGTCAGGGCATGAACTATGGCTACACCTTC,CASSQGMNYGYTF
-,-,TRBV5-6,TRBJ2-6,TGTGCCAGCAGCTTGAAACCCAGGGTGGCCAACGTCCTGACTTTC,CASSLKPRVANVLTF
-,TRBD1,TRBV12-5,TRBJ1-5,TGTGCTAGCTCGACAGGGGTCTTCAATCAGCCCCAGCATTTT,CASSTGVFNQPQHF
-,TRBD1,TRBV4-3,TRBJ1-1,TGCGCCAGCAGCCGGTCCCGGGACAGGGTCATGAACACTGAAGCTTTCTTT,CASSRSRDRVMNTEAFF
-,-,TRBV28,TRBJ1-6,TGTGCCAGCAGTACTGACACGCAACCCATCTATAATTCACCCCTCCACTTT,CASSTDTQPIYNSPLHF
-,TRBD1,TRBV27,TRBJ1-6,TGTGCCAGCAGTGCCCCGGGACAGGGAAATTCACCCCTCCACTTT,CASSAPGQGNSPLHF
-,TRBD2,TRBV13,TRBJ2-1,TGTGCCAGCAGCCCACTGGTAGCGGGCCTCGCTGAGCAGTTCTTC,CASSPLVAGLAEQFF
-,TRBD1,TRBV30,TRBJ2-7,TGTGCCTGGAGTGCTGGGGAGACAGGGAGCGCCGAGCAGTACTTC,CAWSAGETGSAEQYF
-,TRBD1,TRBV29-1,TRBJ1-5,TGCAGCGCTAGGACAGGGAGTGATCAGCCCCAGCATTTT,CSARTGSDQPQHF
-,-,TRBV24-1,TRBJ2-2,TGTGCCACCAGTGACAACGGCGGGGCTACCGGGGAGCTGTTTTTT,CATSDNGGATGELFF
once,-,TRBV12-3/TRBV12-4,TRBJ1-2,TGTGCCAGCAGTTATACTGTCGGGGATGGCTACACCTTC,CASSYTVGDGYTF
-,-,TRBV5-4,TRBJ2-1,TGTGCCAGCAGCCCCAGGGGCGACTCCTACAATGAGCAGTTCTTC,CASSPRGDSYNEQFF
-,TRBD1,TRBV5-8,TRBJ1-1,TGTGCCAGCAGAACAGGGACAGGGGTGACTGAAGCTTTCTTT,CASRTGTGVTEAFF
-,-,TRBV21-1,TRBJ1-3,TGTGCCAGCAGGGGGACAGTGAGCTCTGGAAACACCATATATTTT,CASRGTVSSGNTIYF
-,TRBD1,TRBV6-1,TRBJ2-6,TGTGCCAGCAGTGCCTCCGGGACAGGACGTTCTCTAGCCAACGTCCTGACTTTC,CASSASGTGRSLANVLTF
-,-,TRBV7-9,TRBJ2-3,TGTGCCAGCAGCTTTCGGAATAGCGGCACAGATACGCAGTATTTT,CASSFRNSGTDTQYF
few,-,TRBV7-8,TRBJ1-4,TGTGCCAGCAGCTTAGCGCGCGGAGGGGTAAATGAAAAACTGTTTTTT,CASSLARGGVNEKLFF
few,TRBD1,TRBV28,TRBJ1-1,TGTGCCAGCAGACCCTCGGGACAGGGGGGCACTGAAGCTTTCTTT,CASRPSGQGGTEAFF
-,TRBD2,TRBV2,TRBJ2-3,TGTGCCAGCAGTGGACTAGCGGGGACGGAGACAGATACGCAGTATTTT,CASSGLAGTETDTQYF
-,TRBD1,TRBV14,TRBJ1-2,TGTGCCAGCAGCGACCGGGACAGGGGGCCCGGTAGCTATGGCTACACCTTC,CASSDRDRGPGSYGYTF
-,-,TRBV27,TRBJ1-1,TGTGCCAGCCAATTTGGGGCAGGGGCGGGTGAAGCTTTCTTT,CASQFGAGAGEAFF
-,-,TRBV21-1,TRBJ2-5,TGTGCCAGCAGCAAAGTGGCCGAAGAGACCCAGTACTTC,CASSKVAEETQYF
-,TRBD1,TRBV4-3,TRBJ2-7,TGCGCCAGCAGCCAGACAACAGGGGGATCCTACGAGCAGTACTTC,CASSQTTGGSYEQYF
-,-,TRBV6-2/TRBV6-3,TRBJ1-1,TGTGCCAGCAGCGCTCCCCGGAGGGCTTTCTTT,CASSAPRRAFF
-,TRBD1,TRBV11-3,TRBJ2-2,TGTGCCAGCAGCTCCTCGGGACAGGTGAACACCGGGGAGCTGTTTTTT,CASSSSGQVNTGELFF
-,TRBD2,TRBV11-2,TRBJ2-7,TGTGCCAGCAGCTTAGTCTCCGGGAGGTCAAACGAGCAGTACTTC,CASSLVSGRSNEQYF
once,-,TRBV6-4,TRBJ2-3,TGTGCCAGCAGTGACTCGAAATCAGGCGGCACAGATACGCAGTATTTT,CASSDSKSGGTDTQYF
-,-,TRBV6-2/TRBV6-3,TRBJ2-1,TGTGCCAGCAGTCACACAGGGGAGCAGTTCTTC,CASSHTGEQFF
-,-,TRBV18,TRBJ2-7,TGTGCCAGCTCACCCGGAACCGGACAGTCCTACGAGCAGTACTTC,CASSPGTGQSYEQYF
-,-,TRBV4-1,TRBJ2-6,TGCGCCAGCAGCCAAGATCTTGGGGAGAGGGCACCCGGGGCCAACGTCCTGACTTTC,CASSQDLGERAPGANVLTF
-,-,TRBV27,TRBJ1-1,TGTGCCAGCAGCGCTTACGCAGGGGTTGTCACTGAAGCTTTCTTT,CASSAYAGVVTEAFF
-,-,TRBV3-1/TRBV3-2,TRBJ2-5,TGTGCCAGCAGCCAAGGAGCTAGGTGGTATTCGGGGACCCAGTACTTC,CASSQGARWYSGTQYF
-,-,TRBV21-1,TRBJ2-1,TGTGCCAGCAGCAAAGCGCTTTTAAGGACAGTGTTAAACTACAATGAGCAGTTCTTC,CASSKALLRTVLNYNEQFF
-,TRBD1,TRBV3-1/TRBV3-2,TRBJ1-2,TGTGCCAGCAGCTTGACAGGGGGCTTTGGCTACACCTTC,CASSLTGGFGYTF
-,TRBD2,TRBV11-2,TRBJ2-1,TGTGCCAGCAGCGCAAGTCCGGGACTAGCCCCAAACTCCTACAATGAGCAGTTCTTC,CASSASPGLAPNSYNEQFF
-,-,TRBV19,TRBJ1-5,TGTGCCACAAAAAAGCCGGGACAAGGGGGCAATCAGCCCCAGCATTTT,CATKKPGQGGNQPQHF
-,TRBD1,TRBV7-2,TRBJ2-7,TGTGCCAGCAGCACGCGGACAGGGACCGAGCAGTACTTC,CASSTRTGTEQYF
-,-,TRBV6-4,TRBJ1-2,TGTGCCGGTGTCGGGGGGCGTAGCTATGGCTACACCTTC,CAGVGGRSYGYTF
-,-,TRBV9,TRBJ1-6,TGTGCCAGCAGCGTAGAGTGGTGGAACCAACGAGGGGGTTCACCCCTCCACTTT,CASSVEWWNQRGGSPLHF
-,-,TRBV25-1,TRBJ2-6,TGTGCCAGCAGTGAGGGTCGACCCGGGGGGGCCAACGTCCTGACTTTC,CASSEGRPGGANVLTF
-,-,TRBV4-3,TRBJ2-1,TGCGCCAGCAGCCAAGAAACAGGGAGCTCCTACAATGAGCAGTTCTTC,CASSQETGSSYNEQFF
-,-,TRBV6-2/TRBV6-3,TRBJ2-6,TGTGCCAGCAGTTACTCGGCAGGCGGGGCCAACGTCCTGACTTTC,CASSYSAGGANVLTF
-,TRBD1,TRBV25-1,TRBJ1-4,TGTGCCAGCCGGGACAGGCGGAATGAAAAACTGTTTTTT,CASRDRRNEKLFF
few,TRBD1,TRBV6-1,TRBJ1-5,TGTGCCAGCAGTGAGGCAGGGGGGCAGCCCCAGCATTTT,CASSEAGGQPQHF
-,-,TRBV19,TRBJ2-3,TGTGCCAGTAGGAGAGAAGGGGTAGGAGATACGCAGTATTTT,CASRREGVGDTQYF
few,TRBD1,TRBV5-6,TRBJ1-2,TGTGCCAGCAGCTTGGGCCAGGGGGCTAACTATGGCTACACCTTC,CASSLGQGANYGYTF